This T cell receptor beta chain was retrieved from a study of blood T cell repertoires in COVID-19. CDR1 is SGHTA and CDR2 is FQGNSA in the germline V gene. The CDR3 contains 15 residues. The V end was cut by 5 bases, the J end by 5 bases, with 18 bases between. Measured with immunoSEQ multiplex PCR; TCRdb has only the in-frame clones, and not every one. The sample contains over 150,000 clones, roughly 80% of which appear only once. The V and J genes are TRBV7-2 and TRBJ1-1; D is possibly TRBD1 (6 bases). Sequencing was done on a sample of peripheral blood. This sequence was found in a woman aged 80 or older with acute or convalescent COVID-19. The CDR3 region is CASSPRDQGGTEAFF. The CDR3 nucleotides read TGTGCCAGCAGCCCTAGGGATCAAGGGGGAACTGAAGCTTTCTTT.